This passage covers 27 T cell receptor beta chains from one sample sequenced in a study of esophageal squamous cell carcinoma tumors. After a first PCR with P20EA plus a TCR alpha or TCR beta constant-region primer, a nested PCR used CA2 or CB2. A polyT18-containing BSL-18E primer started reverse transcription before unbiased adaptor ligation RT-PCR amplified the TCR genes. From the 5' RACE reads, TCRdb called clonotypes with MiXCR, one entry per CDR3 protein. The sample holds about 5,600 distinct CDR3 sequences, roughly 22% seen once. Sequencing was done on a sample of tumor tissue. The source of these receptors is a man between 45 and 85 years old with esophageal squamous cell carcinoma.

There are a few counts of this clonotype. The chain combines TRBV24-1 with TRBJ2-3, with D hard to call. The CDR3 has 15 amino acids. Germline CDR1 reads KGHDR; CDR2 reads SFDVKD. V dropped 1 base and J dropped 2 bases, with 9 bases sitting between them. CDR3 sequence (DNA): TGTGCCACCAGTGATTTAGACGGACCCACAGATACGCAGTATTTT. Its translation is CATSDLDGPTDTQYF.

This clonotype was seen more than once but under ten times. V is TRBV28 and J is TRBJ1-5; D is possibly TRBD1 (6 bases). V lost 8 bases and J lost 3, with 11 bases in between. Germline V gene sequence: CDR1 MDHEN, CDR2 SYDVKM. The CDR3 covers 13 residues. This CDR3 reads CASRQDPNQPQHF. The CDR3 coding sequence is TGTGCCAGCCGACAGGACCCCAATCAGCCCCAGCATTTT.

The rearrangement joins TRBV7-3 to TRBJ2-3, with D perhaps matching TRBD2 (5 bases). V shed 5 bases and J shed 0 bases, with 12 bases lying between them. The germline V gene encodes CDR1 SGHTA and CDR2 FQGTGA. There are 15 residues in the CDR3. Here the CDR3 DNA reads TGTGCCAGCAGCCCACAAGCGGCTAGCACAGATACGCAGTATTTT. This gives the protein CASSPQAASTDTQYF.

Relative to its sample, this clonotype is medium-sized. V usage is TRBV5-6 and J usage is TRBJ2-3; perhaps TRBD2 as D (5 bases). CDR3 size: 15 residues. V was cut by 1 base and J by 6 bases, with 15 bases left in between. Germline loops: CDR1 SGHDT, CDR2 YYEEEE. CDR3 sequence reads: CASSLHGVGGDTQYF. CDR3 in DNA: TGTGCCAGCAGCTTGCACGGGGTCGGTGGGGATACGCAGTATTTT.

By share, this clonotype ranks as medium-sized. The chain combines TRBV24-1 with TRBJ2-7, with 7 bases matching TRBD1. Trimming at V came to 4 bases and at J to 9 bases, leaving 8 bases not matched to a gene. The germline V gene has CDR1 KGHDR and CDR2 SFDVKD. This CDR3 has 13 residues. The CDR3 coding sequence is TGTGCCACCAGTGACCCGGGACAGCCAGCGCAGTACTTC. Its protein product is CATSDPGQPAQYF.

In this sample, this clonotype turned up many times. The CDR3 loop reads CASSFTGGAYGYTF. DNA of the CDR3: TGTGCCAGCAGTTTTACAGGGGGCGCCTATGGCTACACCTTC. The chain employs TRBV2 and TRBJ1-2; 9 bases are shared with TRBD1. The CDR3 extends over 14 amino acids. Losses at the gene ends were 5 bases for V and 4 bases for J; bases not matched to a gene: 5. Germline CDR1 and CDR2: SNHLY and FYNNEI.

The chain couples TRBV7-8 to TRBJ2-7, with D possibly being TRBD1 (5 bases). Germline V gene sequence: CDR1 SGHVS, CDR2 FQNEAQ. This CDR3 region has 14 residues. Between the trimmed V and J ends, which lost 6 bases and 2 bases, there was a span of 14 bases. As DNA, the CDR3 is TGTGCCAGCAGTAGGGGTCTGAATGCCTACGAGCAGTACTTC. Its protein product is CASSRGLNAYEQYF.

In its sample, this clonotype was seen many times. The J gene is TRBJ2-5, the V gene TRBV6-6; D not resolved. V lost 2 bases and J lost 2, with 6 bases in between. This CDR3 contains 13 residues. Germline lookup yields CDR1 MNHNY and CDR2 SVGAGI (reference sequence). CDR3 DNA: TGTGCCAGCAGTTACCCAGAACAAGAGACCCAGTACTTC. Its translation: CASSYPEQETQYF.

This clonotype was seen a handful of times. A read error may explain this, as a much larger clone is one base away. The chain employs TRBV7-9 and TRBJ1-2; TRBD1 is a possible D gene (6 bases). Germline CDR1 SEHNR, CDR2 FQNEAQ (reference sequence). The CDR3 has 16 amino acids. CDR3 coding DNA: TGTGCCAGCAGCTTAGTGGGCACAGGGAGATCCTATGGCGACACCTTC. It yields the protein CASSLVGTGRSYGDTF.

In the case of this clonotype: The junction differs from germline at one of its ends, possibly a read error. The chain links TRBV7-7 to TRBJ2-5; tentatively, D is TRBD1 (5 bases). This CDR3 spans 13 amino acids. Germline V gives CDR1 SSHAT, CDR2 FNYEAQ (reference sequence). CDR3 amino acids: CASSTGFKETQYF. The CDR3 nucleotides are TGTGCTAGCAGTACAGGATTTAAAGAGACCCAGTACTTC.

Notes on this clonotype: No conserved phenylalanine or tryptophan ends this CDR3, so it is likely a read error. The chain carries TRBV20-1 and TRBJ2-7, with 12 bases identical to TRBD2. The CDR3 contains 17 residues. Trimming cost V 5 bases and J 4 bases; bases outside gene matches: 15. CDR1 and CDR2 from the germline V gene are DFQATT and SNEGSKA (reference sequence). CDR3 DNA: TGCAGTGCTTCGGAGCTAGCGGGAGGGAATGACCGTTACGAGCAGTACTAC. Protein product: CSASELAGGNDRYEQYY.

CDR3: CASSPTPYEQYF. CDR3 coding DNA: TGTGCCAGCAGTCCAACCCCCTACGAGCAGTACTTC. The rearrangement joins TRBV3-1 to TRBJ2-7; D not resolved. CDR1 is LGHDT, CDR2 YNNKEL, per germline (reference sequence). V lost 6 bases, J lost 2 bases, and 8 bases lay in between. The CDR3 runs 12 residues.

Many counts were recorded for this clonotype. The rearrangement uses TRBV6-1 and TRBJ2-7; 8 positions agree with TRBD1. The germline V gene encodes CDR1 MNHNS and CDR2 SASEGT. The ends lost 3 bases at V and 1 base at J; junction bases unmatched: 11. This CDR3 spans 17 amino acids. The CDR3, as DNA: TGTGCCAGCAGTGACTTGGCAGGGGGCTTTAGGTCCTACGAGCAGTACTTC. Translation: CASSDLAGGFRSYEQYF.

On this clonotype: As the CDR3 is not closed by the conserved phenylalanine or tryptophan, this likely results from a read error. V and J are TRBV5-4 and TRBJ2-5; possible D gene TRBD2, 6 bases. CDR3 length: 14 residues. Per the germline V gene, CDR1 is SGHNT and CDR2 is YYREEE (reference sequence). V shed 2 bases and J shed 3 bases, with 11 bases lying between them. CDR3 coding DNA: TGTGCCAGCAGCTTCACTCGGAGGGAAGAGACCCAGTACTAC. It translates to CASSFTRREETQYY.

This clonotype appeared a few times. The CDR3 DNA is TGCGCCAGCAGCGAATTCACAGAGTACACAGATACGCAGTATTTT. It encodes CASSEFTEYTDTQYF. The rearrangement joins TRBV5-1 to TRBJ2-3; no reliable D call. This CDR3 is built from 15 residues. Looked up from germline, CDR1 is SGHRS and CDR2 is YFSETQ. V was cut by 4 bases and J by 2 bases, with 14 bases left in between.

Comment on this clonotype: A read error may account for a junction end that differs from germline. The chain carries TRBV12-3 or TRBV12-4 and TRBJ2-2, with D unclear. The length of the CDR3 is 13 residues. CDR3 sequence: CVSSFNFPGELFF. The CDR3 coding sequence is TGTGTCAGCAGTTTCAATTTCCCCGGGGAGCTGTTTTTT.

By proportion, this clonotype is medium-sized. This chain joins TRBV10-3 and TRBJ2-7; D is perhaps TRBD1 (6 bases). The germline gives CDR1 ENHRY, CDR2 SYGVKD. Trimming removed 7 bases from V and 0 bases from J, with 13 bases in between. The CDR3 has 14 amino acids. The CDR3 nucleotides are TGTGCCATCAACGAAAGGGACACCTCCTACGAGCAGTACTTC. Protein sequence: CAINERDTSYEQYF.

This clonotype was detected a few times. In nucleotides, the CDR3 is TGCAGCGTTGGGGGACAGGGTCGACACGAGCAGTACTTC. Translating gives CSVGGQGRHEQYF. The chain joins TRBV29-1 to TRBJ2-7; 9 bases map to TRBD1. CDR3 size: 13 residues. With V trimmed by 4 bases and J by 5 bases, 6 bases remained unmatched. The germline V gene encodes CDR1 SQVTM and CDR2 ANQGSEA.

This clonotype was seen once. CDR3 sequence (DNA): TGCAGTGCTATCAGACAGAGAAGGGGGCCCCAGCATTTT. It translates to CSAIRQRRGPQHF. The V gene is TRBV20-1, the J gene TRBJ1-5; a weak D match, TRBD1 (5 bases). V lost 4 bases and J 9 bases, leaving 16 bases between the germline ends. The germline V gene has CDR1 DFQATT and CDR2 SNEGSKA (reference sequence). This CDR3 spans 13 amino acids.

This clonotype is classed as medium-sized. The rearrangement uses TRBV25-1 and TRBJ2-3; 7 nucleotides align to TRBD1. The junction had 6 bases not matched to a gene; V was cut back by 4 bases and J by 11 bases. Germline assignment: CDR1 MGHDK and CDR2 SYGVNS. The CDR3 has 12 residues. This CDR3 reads CASSAHRGGQYF. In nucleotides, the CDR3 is TGTGCCAGCAGTGCCCACAGGGGCGGGCAGTATTTT.

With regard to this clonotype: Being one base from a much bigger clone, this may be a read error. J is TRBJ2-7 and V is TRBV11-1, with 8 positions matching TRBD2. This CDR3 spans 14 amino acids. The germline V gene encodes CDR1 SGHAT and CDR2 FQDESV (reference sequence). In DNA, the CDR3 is TGTGCCAGCAGCTCGAGCGGGGGCTCCTACGAGCAGAACTTC. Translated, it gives CASSSSGGSYEQNF.

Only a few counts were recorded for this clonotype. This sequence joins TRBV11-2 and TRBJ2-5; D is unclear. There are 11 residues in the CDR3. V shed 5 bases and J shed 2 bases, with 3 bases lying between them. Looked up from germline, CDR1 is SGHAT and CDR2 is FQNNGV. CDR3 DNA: TGTGCCAGCAGCATACAAGAGACCCAGTACTTC. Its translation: CASSIQETQYF.

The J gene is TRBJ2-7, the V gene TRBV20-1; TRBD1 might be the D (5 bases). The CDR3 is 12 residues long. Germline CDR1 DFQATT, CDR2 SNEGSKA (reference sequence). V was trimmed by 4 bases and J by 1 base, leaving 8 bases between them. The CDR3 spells CSAIRTSYEQYF. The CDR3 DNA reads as TGCAGTGCTATCCGGACATCCTACGAGCAGTACTTC.

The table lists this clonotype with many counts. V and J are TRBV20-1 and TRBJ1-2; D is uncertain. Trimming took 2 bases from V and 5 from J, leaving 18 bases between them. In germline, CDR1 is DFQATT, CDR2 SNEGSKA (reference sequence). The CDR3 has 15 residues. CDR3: CSARLPFGKAYGYTF. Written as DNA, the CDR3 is TGCAGTGCTAGACTTCCCTTCGGTAAAGCGTATGGCTACACCTTC.

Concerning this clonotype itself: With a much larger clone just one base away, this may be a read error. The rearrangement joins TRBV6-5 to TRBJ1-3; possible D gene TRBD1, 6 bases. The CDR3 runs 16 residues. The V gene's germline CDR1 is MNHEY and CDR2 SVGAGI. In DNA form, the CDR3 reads TGTGCCAGCTCCATTACGGACAGTCCTGGAGGAAACACCAGATATTTT. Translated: CASSITDSPGGNTRYF.

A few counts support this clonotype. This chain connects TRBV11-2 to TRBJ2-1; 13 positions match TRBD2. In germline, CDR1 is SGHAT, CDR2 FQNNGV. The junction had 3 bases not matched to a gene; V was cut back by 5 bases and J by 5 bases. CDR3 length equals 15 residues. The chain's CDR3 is CASSRGLAGNNEQFF. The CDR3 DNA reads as TGTGCCAGCAGCCGGGGACTAGCGGGGAACAATGAGCAGTTCTTC.

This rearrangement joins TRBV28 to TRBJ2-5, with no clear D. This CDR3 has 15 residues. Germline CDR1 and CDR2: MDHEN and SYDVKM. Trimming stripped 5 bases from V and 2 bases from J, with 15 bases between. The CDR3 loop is CASSGSRFAQETQYF. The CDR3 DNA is TGTGCCAGCAGTGGTTCCCGATTCGCTCAAGAGACCCAGTACTTC.